This TCR beta chain was observed in a study of CD4 and CD8 cells across lung adenocarcinoma regions. The CDR3 runs to 17 residues. The V end was cut by 1 base, the J end by 0 bases, with 14 bases between. Germline CDR1 is MGHRA and CDR2 is YSYEKL. This clonotype has ten or more counts. TCRdb redid the calling of the PCR reads with MiXCR, one entry per CDR3 protein. The table includes about 12,000 distinct CDR3 sequences, 47% detected once. Donors had localized lung adenocarcinoma, a non-small cell lung cancer. V usage is TRBV4-1 and J usage is TRBJ2-3; D possibly corresponds to TRBD2 (5 bases). The receptor's source is a male donor with lung adenocarcinoma. The CD4 and CD8 labels of this study may be unreliable. What was sequenced was CD8+ T cells from the margin of a lung tumor. In DNA, the CDR3 is TGCGCCAGCAGCCAAGGTCGAGCGGACCTAAGCACAGATACGCAGTATTTT. Translated, it gives CASSQGRADLSTDTQYF.